The subject of this entry is one TCR beta chain. The clone's antigen remains unknown. Within one base of it there is no much larger clone, and no base qualities were kept. Whole blood was collected in K2EDTA tubes by collaborating institutions according to the institutions' own protocols. For TCRbeta analysis, collaborators shipped samples in one of three forms: frozen whole blood, isolated PBMCs, or DNA extracted from either of those sample types. The entry originates in a study of blood T cell repertoires in COVID-19 (dated by TCRdb to the early 2020s). For the study in its entirety: Samples from collaborators originated in the United States, Italy and Spain and spanned both the acute and convalescent phases of COVID-19. The prospective study material was composed of cDNA or gDNA derived from T cells, B-cell-depleted T cells, or PBMCs. Subjects who had been exposed to COVID-19, were actively infected with it, or had recovered from it provided the deeply sampled blood TCRbeta repertoires that made up the dataset. The repertoires were released in a freely available public database intended as a resource for research on the immune response to SARS-CoV-2. The samples were drawn from two sources: the first 160 participants of the ongoing ImmuneRACE study, and 950 to 1,500 subjects contributed by 6 global collaborators. A de-identified subject ID, COVID-19 status, age in years and sex were almost always included in the sample metadata. Where HLA class I and class II types were available, the types were taken from metadata supplied by the sample provider, not from assay-based typing. Points the paper makes about the study in general: The quantity of clinical and demographic metadata differed by source and by participant and was supplied without curation.

TCRbeta CDR3 regions were amplified from genomic DNA using the immunoSEQ Assay, a bias-controlled multiplex PCR. Under the source paper's analysis protocol: Within the assay, amplification of reference gene primers was used to estimate how many nucleated cells each sample contained. To quantify the absolute abundance of each unique TCRbeta CDR3 rearrangement, sequence reads were collapsed and filtered. For each sample, productive Simpson clonality was calculated as the square root of Simpson's diversity index across productive rearrangements. Not all clones reach the TCRdb copy of this immuneACCESS table, which keeps in-frame sequences only. Checked studies attribute under half of the gap to unresolved V genes and leave the rest unexplained. That table supplies the V and J calls and clone size; D and trimming were determined from the DNA. The sample table records roughly 120,000 clones; 80% of these occur just once. The ten most abundant clones make up 3.5% to 5% of the sample.

The CDR3, cysteine through phenylalanine, is 18 amino acids long. Only the CDR3 DNA is retained, 54 bases long and in frame from the first base. CDR1 SGHAT and CDR2 FQNNGV were looked up in the germline V gene. Compared with germline, V lacks 5 bases and J lacks 4 bases; bases without a gene match: 12. Material: peripheral blood. This TCR derives from a human donor in a cohort sampled during active or convalescent COVID-19. The rearranged segments are TRBV11-2 and TRBJ2-1; TRBD1 lines up with 12 middle nucleotides. The CDR3: CASSRGQGQGARYNEQFF. The DNA reads as follows: TGTGCCAGCAGCCGGGGGCAGGGACAGGGGGCGCGGTACAATGAGCAGTTCTTC.